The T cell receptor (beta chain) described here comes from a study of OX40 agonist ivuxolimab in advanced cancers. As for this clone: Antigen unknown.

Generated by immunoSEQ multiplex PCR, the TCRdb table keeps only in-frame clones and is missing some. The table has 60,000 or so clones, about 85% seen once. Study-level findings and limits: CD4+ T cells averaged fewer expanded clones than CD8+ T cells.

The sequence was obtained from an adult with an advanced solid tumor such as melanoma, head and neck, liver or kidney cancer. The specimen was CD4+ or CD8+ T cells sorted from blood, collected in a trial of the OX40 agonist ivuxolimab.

CDR3 amino acids: CASSYAGNTIYF. CDR3 sequence (DNA): TGTGCCAGCAGCTACGCGGGAAACACCATATATTTT. The rearrangement links TRBV7-9 to TRBJ1-3; D not resolved. Trimming removed 4 bases from V and 4 bases from J, with 5 bases in between. The CDR3 extends over 12 amino acids. Germline loops: CDR1 SEHNR, CDR2 FQNEAQ (reference sequence).